Sequencing of this T cell receptor (beta chain) was carried out in a study of cytomegalovirus exposure and HLA in healthy donors (dated by TCRdb to about 2017). About the investigation overall: According to a later analysis, one platform produced both the approximately 110 validation repertoires and the 720 or so repertoires of the first cohort. To predict cytomegalovirus infection status, the study brought together high-throughput TCR immunosequencing, statistical association of individual TCRs with disease status, and machine learning. The aim of the study was to test whether cataloging public T cell receptors could identify signatures of past pathogen exposure. Besides the first cohort of roughly 640 subjects, a separate validation cohort made up of 120 different subjects was used.

The donors were included in the validation cohort of over a hundred subjects, a group kept apart from the roughly 700-subject first cohort. The CDR3, cysteine through phenylalanine, is 15 amino acids long. The retained sequence is limited to the CDR3, 45 bases, with the frame set at the first base. At the junction V is shortened by 2 bases and J by 0 bases; bases outside the gene matches: 0. Sequences KGHSH (CDR1) and LQKENI (CDR2) are obtained from the germline V gene. Receptors were amplified or captured by the immunoSEQ multiplex PCR assay. In the original analysis: To diagnose cytomegalovirus status from the catalog of TCR beta chain sequences, a statistical classification framework was built. In TCRdb, the immuneACCESS table is reduced to in-frame sequences with V and J assigned. These tables do not hold every clone; where another copy was compared, an unresolved V gene accounts for under half, and the others remain unexplained. For V, J and clone size, that table is used; D and trimming come from the DNA. The sample table contains approximately 150,000 clones; only one count was recorded for around 85% of them. Of the sample, around 2% falls within the top ten clones.

Notes on this clone: Its cognate antigen has yet to be identified. One base away there is no much larger clone; base qualities are not given.

Overall study outcomes, separate from this receptor: The study listed 150 to 200 TCR beta chains as associated with cytomegalovirus. It was suggested by the authors that the approach could potentially be generalized to other disease states and immunological phenotypes. A later analysis had no HLA typing for the validation cohort, so co-occurrence there was scored across all 130 or so repertoires. In a later analysis, TCRs clustered in the first cohort were found to also tend to co-occur in the 100 to 150 validation repertoires, with 90% to 95% of cluster scores above 0. A few of the identified cytomegalovirus-associated TCR beta chains were confirmed in vitro to be specific for cytomegalovirus antigens. Cytomegalovirus status was reported to be diagnosed by the classifier with high specificity and sensitivity in both the original and validation cohorts. While some public TCRs were present in many individuals, most TCR sequences turned up only very rarely across donors.

This sequence originates from a man aged 25-40 years in good health and CMV-seropositive. The sequence joins TRBV18 to TRBJ2-3; 9 junctional bases match TRBD2. The sequencing input was PBMCs. CDR3 reads: CASSPTSGSTDTQYF. The nucleotide sequence is TGTGCCAGCTCACCAACTAGCGGGAGCACAGATACGCAGTATTTT.